The rows below give T cell receptor beta chains drawn from one sample of a study of blood T cell repertoires in COVID-19. The method was immunoSEQ multiplex PCR; TCRdb's version includes in-frame clones alone and lacks a portion of them. The sample shows about 380,000 clones, roughly 86% of them seen only once. The material sequenced was PBMCs or T cells enriched from blood (not recorded which). The receptors stem from a man aged 25 to 40 who had recovered from COVID-19. Both conserved end residues are part of each CDR3. D genes are given only for firm matches. Part of the rows lack a size; the others show once, few, many or a class for expanded clones.

TRBJ2-6,TRBV6-5,.,.,TGTGCCAGCAGGGACACAGCCTCTGGGGCCAACGTCCTGACTTTC,CASRDTASGANVLTF
TRBJ1-1,TRBV6-5,.,TRBD1,TGTGCCAGCAGGAGCAGGGGGATGAACACTGAAGCTTTCTTT,CASRSRGMNTEAFF
TRBJ1-6,TRBV7-9,once,TRBD1,TGTGCCAGCAGCTTAGGGGACAGCCCCTATTCACCCCTCCACTTT,CASSLGDSPYSPLHF
TRBJ1-6,TRBV20-1,.,.,TGCAGTGCTAGTGCAGGGTGGGCTTCCGAGAGCTCCTATAATTCACCCCTCCACTTT,CSASAGWASESSYNSPLHF
TRBJ2-1,TRBV5-4,.,.,TGTGCCAGCAGCATCACAGGTCATCCCTACAATGAGCAGTTCTTC,CASSITGHPYNEQFF
TRBJ1-2,TRBV9,.,TRBD1,TGTGCCAGCAGCGTGGGACAGGGTGACTATGGCTACACCTTC,CASSVGQGDYGYTF
TRBJ2-5,TRBV5-6,.,.,TGTGCCAGCAGCATTGCCGGGTCGGGGGAGACCCAGTACTTC,CASSIAGSGETQYF
TRBJ1-1,TRBV5-4,.,.,TGTGCCGGCGGGGGGGTAGGGTACACTGAAGCTTTCTTT,CAGGGVGYTEAFF
TRBJ1-2,TRBV19,once,.,TGTGCCAGTACCCCAGGGGAACGGAACTATGGCTACACCTTC,CASTPGERNYGYTF
TRBJ2-7,TRBV5-4,few,TRBD1,TGTGCCAGCAGCCGATCGACAGGGACCTCCTACGAGCAGTACTTC,CASSRSTGTSYEQYF
TRBJ1-2,TRBV5-1,once,.,TGCGCCAGCAGCCCGGGGGTCTTAGGCTATGGCTACACCTTC,CASSPGVLGYGYTF
TRBJ1-2,TRBV14,.,.,TGTGCCAGCAGCCCCTACGGGTTCTATGGCTACACCTTC,CASSPYGFYGYTF
TRBJ1-5,TRBV7-7,.,.,TGTGCCAGCAGCTCGACAGAATTCGAATATAGCAATCAGCCCCAGCATTTT,CASSSTEFEYSNQPQHF
TRBJ1-5,TRBV18,.,.,TGTGCCAGCTCAGGAAGTCATACAGGGACGAAGCCCCAGCATTTT,CASSGSHTGTKPQHF
TRBJ2-7,TRBV24-1,.,.,TGTGCCACCAGTCATAAGAGTCTGAGTGAGCAGTACTTC,CATSHKSLSEQYF
TRBJ1-4,TRBV19,few,.,TGTGCCAGTAGTATTGAAGGGAGGGGTGAAAAACTGTTTTTT,CASSIEGRGEKLFF
TRBJ2-1,TRBV30,.,.,TGTGCCTGTCCCTGTGGGAGGGGGTACAATGAGCAGTTCTTC,CACPCGRGYNEQFF
TRBJ2-5,TRBV7-9,once,.,TGTGCCAGCAGCCAGGACCCTCGGGGGGCGGAGACCCAGTACTTC,CASSQDPRGAETQYF
TRBJ2-2,TRBV19,once,.,TGTGCCAGTAGTATCCAGGGACTTTCGAACACCGGGGAGCTGTTTTTT,CASSIQGLSNTGELFF
TRBJ2-1,TRBV7-2,.,TRBD2,TGTGCCAGCAGCTTAGCGGGGTCGCGGGGGATAAATGAGCAGTTCTTC,CASSLAGSRGINEQFF
TRBJ1-1,TRBV3-1/TRBV3-2,few,TRBD1,TGTGCCAGCAGCCATGCGGGGACAGTCACTTACACTGAAGCTTTCTTT,CASSHAGTVTYTEAFF
TRBJ2-7,TRBV5-1,few,TRBD1,TGCGCCAGCAGACTCGGACAGGGGGCGACCTCCTACGAGCAGTACTTC,CASRLGQGATSYEQYF
TRBJ2-7,TRBV9,.,TRBD1,TGTGCCAGCAGCCCTGGAACAGGGGCCTACGAGCAGTACTTC,CASSPGTGAYEQYF
TRBJ1-5,TRBV25-1,.,.,TGTGCCAGCAGCTCTAACCACAGAGTAGATCAGCCCCAGCATTTT,CASSSNHRVDQPQHF
TRBJ2-7,TRBV5-1,.,.,TGCGCCAGCAGCTTGGGGACAGCCTCCTACGAGCAGTACTTC,CASSLGTASYEQYF
TRBJ2-5,TRBV7-9,.,.,TGTGCCAGCACCGCGGGGTTGAAAGAGACCCAGTACTTC,CASTAGLKETQYF